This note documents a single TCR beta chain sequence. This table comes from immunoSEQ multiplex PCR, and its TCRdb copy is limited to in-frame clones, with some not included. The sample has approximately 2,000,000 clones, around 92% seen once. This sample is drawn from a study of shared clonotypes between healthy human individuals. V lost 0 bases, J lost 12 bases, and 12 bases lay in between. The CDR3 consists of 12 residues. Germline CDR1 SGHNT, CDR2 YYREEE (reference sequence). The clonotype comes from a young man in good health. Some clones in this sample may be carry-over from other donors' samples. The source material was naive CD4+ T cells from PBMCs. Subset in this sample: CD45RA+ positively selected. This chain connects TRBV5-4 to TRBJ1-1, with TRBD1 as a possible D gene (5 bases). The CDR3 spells CASSLGLEGPFF. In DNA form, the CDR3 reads TGTGCCAGCAGCTTGGGGTTAGAGGGACCTTTCTTT.